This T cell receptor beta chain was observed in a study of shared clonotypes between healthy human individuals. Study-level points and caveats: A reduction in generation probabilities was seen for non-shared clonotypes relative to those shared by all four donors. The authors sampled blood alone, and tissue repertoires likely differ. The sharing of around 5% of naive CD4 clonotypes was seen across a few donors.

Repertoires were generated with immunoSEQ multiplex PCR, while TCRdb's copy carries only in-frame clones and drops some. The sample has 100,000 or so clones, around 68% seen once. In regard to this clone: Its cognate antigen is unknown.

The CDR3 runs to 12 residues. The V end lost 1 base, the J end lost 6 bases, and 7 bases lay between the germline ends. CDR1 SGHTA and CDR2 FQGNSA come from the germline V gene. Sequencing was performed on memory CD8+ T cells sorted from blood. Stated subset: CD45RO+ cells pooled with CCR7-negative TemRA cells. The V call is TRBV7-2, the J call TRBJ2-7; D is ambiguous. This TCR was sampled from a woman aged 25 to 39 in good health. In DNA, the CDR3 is TGTGCCAGCAGCTTAGTGATCAGCGAGCAGTACTTC. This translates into CASSLVISEQYF.